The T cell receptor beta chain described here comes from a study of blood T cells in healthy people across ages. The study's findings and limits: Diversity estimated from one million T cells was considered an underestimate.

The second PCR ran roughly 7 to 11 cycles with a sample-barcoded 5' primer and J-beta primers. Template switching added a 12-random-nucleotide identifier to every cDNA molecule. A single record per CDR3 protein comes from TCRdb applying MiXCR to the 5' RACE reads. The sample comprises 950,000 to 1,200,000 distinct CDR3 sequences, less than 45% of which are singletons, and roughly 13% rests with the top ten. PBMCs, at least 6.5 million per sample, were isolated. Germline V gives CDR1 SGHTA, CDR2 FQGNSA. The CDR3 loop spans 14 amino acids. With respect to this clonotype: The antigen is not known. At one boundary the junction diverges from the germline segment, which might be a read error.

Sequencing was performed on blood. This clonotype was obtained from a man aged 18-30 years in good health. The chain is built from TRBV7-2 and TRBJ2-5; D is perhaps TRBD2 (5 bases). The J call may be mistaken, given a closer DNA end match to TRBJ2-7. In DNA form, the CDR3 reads TGTGCCGGCAGCTTATTGGGAGATAACCCCGAGCAGTACTTC. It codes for CAGSLLGDNPEQYF.